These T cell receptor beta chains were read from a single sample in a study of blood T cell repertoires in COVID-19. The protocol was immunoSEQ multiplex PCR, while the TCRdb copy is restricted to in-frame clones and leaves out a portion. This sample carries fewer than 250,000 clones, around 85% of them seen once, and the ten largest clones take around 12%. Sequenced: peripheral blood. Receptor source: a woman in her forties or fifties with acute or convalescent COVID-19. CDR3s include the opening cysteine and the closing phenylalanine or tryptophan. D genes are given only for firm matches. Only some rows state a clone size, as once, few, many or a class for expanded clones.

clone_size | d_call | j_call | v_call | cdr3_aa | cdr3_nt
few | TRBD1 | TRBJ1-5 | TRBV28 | CASSGPRQGRSNQPQHF | TGTGCCAGCAGTGGCCCGCGACAGGGGAGGAGCAATCAGCCCCAGCATTTT
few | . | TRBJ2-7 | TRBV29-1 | CSVEGDRGRYEQYF | TGCAGCGTTGAAGGGGACAGAGGGAGGTACGAGCAGTACTTC
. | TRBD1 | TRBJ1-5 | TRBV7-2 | CASSLVVQGAKGQPQHF | TGTGCCAGCAGCTTAGTGGTCCAGGGGGCCAAGGGGCAGCCCCAGCATTTT
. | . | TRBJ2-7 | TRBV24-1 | CATSDALGGASVGEQYF | TGTGCCACCAGTGATGCTTTAGGAGGGGCATCGGTGGGGGAGCAGTACTTC
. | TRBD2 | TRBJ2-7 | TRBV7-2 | CASSLGLAGTYEQYF | TGTGCCAGCAGCCTTGGACTAGCGGGCACCTACGAGCAGTACTTC
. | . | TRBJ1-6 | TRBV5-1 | CASSLDGFISPLHF | TGCGCCAGCAGCTTGGACGGGTTTATTTCACCCCTCCACTTT
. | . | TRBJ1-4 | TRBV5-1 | CASSPGQYATNEKLFF | TGCGCCAGCAGCCCAGGACAGTATGCAACTAATGAAAAACTGTTTTTT
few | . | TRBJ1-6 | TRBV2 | CASTPVEGLSPLHF | TGTGCCAGCACCCCAGTGGAGGGGCTCTCACCCCTCCACTTT
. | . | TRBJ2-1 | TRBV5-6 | CASSLGGTGLQFF | TGTGCCAGCAGCTTGGGGGGTACAGGGCTGCAGTTCTTC
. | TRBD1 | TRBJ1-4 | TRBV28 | CASSLDRGWGEKLFF | TGTGCCAGCAGTTTGGACAGGGGTTGGGGAGAAAAACTGTTTTTT
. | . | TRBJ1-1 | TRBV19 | CASSTGRLGRSNTEAFF | TGTGCCAGTAGTACGGGACGCCTTGGGAGGAGCAACACTGAAGCTTTCTTT
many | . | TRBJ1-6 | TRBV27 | CASSLSSDRISPLHF | TGTGCCAGCAGTTTATCCTCCGACAGAATTTCACCCCTCCACTTT
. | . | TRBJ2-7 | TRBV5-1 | CASSSGPGQNYEQYF | TGCGCCAGCAGCTCAGGGCCGGGACAAAACTACGAGCAGTACTTC
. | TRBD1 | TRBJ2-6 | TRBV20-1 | CSASEGAPGANVLTF | TGCAGTGCTAGTGAGGGGGCCCCTGGGGCCAACGTCCTGACTTTC
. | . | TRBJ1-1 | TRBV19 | CASSKRTLSNTEAFF | TGTGCCAGTAGTAAAAGGACTCTTTCGAACACTGAAGCTTTCTTT
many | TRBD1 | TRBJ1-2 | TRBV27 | CASSPLAGTGAGYGYTF | TGTGCCAGCAGTCCGTTAGCCGGGACAGGGGCTGGCTATGGCTACACCTTC
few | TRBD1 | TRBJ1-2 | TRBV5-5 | CASSTWDRENYGYTF | TGTGCCAGCAGCACCTGGGACAGAGAAAACTATGGCTACACCTTC
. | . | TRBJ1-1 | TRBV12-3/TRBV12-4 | CASSLHSNTEAFF | TGTGCCAGCAGTCTTCACTCGAACACTGAAGCTTTCTTT
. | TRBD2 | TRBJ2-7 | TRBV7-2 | CASSPTSGAVYEQYF | TGTGCCAGCAGTCCGACTAGCGGGGCTGTTTACGAGCAGTACTTC
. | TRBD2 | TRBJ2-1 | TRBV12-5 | CASGLNPTSGSYNEQFF | TGTGCTAGTGGTTTGAACCCCACTAGCGGGAGCTACAATGAGCAGTTCTTC
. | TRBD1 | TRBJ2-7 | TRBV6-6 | CASSASGTGPYEQYF | TGTGCCAGCAGTGCCTCCGGGACAGGACCCTACGAGCAGTACTTC
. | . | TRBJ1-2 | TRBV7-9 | CASSAGPRTGDGYTF | TGTGCCAGCAGTGCAGGCCCCCGAACGGGAGATGGCTACACCTTC
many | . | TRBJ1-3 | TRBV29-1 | CSVAISSGNTIYF | TGCAGCGTTGCCATTAGCTCTGGAAACACCATATATTTT
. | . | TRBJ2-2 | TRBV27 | CASSTNTRFTGELFF | TGTGCCAGCAGTACAAACACCAGGTTTACCGGGGAGCTGTTTTTT
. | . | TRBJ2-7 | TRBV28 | CASSPRTDSYEQYF | TGTGCCAGCAGTCCTCGGACAGACTCCTACGAGCAGTACTTC